Listed below are T cell receptor beta chains from one sample, sequenced in a study of T cells after posttransplantation cyclophosphamide. The assay was immunoSEQ multiplex PCR, and TCRdb's table has in-frame clones only and misses some. The table lists fewer than 12,000 clones, approximately 89% of them singletons, with less than 35% in the top ten. The sequences come from CD4+ T cells sorted from PBMCs, collected after allogeneic stem cell transplant with posttransplant cyclophosphamide. These receptors all come from a male patient between 25 and 40 years old who received an allogeneic stem cell transplant from a related donor, was CMV-positive, and had acute GVHD only. Some of the T cells may derive from the graft donor. Both conserved end residues are part of each CDR3. Fields, in order: D gene, clone size, J gene, CDR3 length, V gene, CDR3 protein, CDR3 DNA. A D gene is named only where the DNA matches it firmly. Not every row has a clone size; where given, it reads once, few, many or a size class.

NA	NA	TRBJ2-1	15	TRBV6-5	CASSYIFSSYNEQFF	TGTGCCAGCAGTTATATATTTAGCTCCTACAATGAGCAGTTCTTC
TRBD1	NA	TRBJ2-7	15	TRBV5-4	CASTPGQGSSYEQYF	TGTGCCAGCACCCCGGGACAGGGGTCCTCCTACGAGCAGTACTTC
TRBD1	few	TRBJ1-2	14	TRBV7-2	CASSPDRGGYGYTF	TGTGCCAGCAGCCCTGACAGGGGGGGCTATGGCTACACCTTC
NA	NA	TRBJ2-6	16	TRBV14	CASAGLLGSGANVLTF	TGTGCCAGTGCAGGGCTTCTAGGCTCTGGGGCCAACGTCCTGACTTTC
NA	NA	TRBJ2-7	13	TRBV28	CASSLPGLYEQYF	TGTGCCAGCAGTTTACCAGGGCTCTACGAGCAGTACTTC
NA	NA	TRBJ1-5	19	TRBV6-7	CASSYSSLVSARVNQPQHF	TGTGCCAGCAGTTACTCGAGTCTGGTGTCTGCACGGGTCAATCAGCCCCAGCATTTT
NA	NA	TRBJ2-7	13	TRBV28	CASIGGSTYEQYF	TGTGCCAGCATTGGGGGCAGTACCTACGAGCAGTACTTC
NA	few	TRBJ2-2	15	TRBV28	CASSFSGFQAGELFF	TGTGCCAGCAGTTTTTCAGGGTTTCAGGCCGGGGAGCTGTTTTTT
NA	NA	TRBJ2-5	14	TRBV2	CASSEGGGWGTQYF	TGTGCCAGCAGTGAGGGAGGAGGCTGGGGGACCCAGTACTTC
TRBD1	NA	TRBJ2-7	14	TRBV10-3	CAISRDRGSYEQYF	TGTGCCATCAGTAGGGACAGGGGGTCCTACGAGCAGTACTTC
NA	once	TRBJ2-5	15	TRBV4-1	CASSQGQWRKETQYF	TGCGCCAGCAGCCAAGGACAGTGGCGAAAGGAGACCCAGTACTTC
NA	NA	TRBJ2-5	15	TRBV10-3	CAISESGVSGETQYF	TGTGCCATCAGTGAGTCCGGTGTATCGGGGGAGACCCAGTACTTC
TRBD1	NA	TRBJ2-7	13	TRBV15	CATSRDRGYEQYF	TGTGCCACCAGCAGGGACAGGGGGTACGAGCAGTACTTC
TRBD1	NA	TRBJ1-2	13	TRBV7-6	CASSSTGDYGYTF	TGTGCCAGCAGCTCGACAGGGGACTATGGCTACACCTTC
NA	NA	TRBJ2-7	15	TRBV19	CASSSGSLSPYEQYF	TGTGCCAGTAGCTCCGGGTCCCTCTCCCCCTACGAGCAGTACTTC
TRBD1	NA	TRBJ2-1	14	TRBV10-3	CAISVRDSNNEQFF	TGTGCCATCAGTGTTCGGGACAGCAACAATGAGCAGTTCTTC
NA	NA	TRBJ1-6	17	TRBV27	CASSLWAGRYYNSPLHF	TGTGCCAGCAGTTTATGGGCAGGGCGCTACTATAATTCACCCCTCCACTTT
NA	NA	TRBJ2-2	14	TRBV11-2	CASSPRQNTGELFF	TGTGCCAGCAGCCCAAGACAGAACACCGGGGAGCTGTTTTTT
NA	NA	TRBJ1-1	13	TRBV7-9	CASSLARETEAFF	TGTGCCAGCAGCTTAGCAAGGGAGACTGAAGCTTTCTTT
NA	NA	TRBJ1-2	14	TRBV28	CASSGWTANYGYTF	TGTGCCAGCAGTGGATGGACAGCCAACTATGGCTACACCTTC
NA	NA	TRBJ1-5	17	TRBV19	CASSNLAWARDNQPQHF	TGTGCCAGTAGTAATTTGGCGTGGGCACGGGACAATCAGCCCCAGCATTTT
NA	NA	TRBJ2-1	15	TRBV11-1	CASSLDWGRYNEQFF	TGTGCCAGCAGCTTAGACTGGGGCCGGTACAATGAGCAGTTCTTC
NA	NA	TRBJ1-1	14	TRBV7-8	CASSLAAGNTEAFF	TGTGCCAGCAGCTTAGCAGCGGGGAACACTGAAGCTTTCTTT
NA	NA	TRBJ2-3	15	TRBV19	CASSIGFGSTDTQYF	TGTGCCAGTAGTATAGGATTCGGGAGCACAGATACGCAGTATTTT
NA	NA	TRBJ2-7	13	TRBV15	CATSPSRLYEQYF	TGTGCCACCAGCCCCAGTAGACTCTACGAGCAGTACTTC
TRBD1	NA	TRBJ1-3	19	TRBV7-9	CASSLAGTGGLVSGNTIYF	TGTGCCAGCAGCTTAGCTGGGACAGGGGGCCTCGTCTCTGGAAACACCATATATTTT
TRBD1	NA	TRBJ2-5	14	TRBV2	CASRQDRSQETQYF	TGTGCCAGCAGGCAGGACAGGAGCCAAGAGACCCAGTACTTC
NA	NA	TRBJ1-3	15	TRBV5-5	CASSLAPNSGNTIYF	TGTGCCAGCAGCTTGGCCCCCAACTCTGGAAACACCATATATTTT
TRBD1	NA	TRBJ2-7	15	TRBV4-2	CASSQVTGQDYEQYF	TGTGCCAGCAGCCAAGTCACAGGACAGGACTACGAGCAGTACTTC
NA	NA	TRBJ2-1	14	TRBV9	CASSVGWTVGEQFF	TGTGCCAGCAGCGTTGGCTGGACAGTCGGGGAGCAGTTCTTC
TRBD1	NA	TRBJ1-1	16	TRBV19	CASSTLHRGQHTEAFF	TGTGCCAGTAGTACTCTTCACCGGGGACAGCACACTGAAGCTTTCTTT
NA	NA	TRBJ2-2	16	TRBV27	CASRPDTGGGTGELFF	TGTGCCAGCAGACCTGATACAGGGGGAGGGACCGGGGAGCTGTTTTTT
NA	NA	TRBJ1-6	15	TRBV30	CAWRPGTFGASPLHF	TGTGCCTGGAGACCCGGGACATTCGGGGCCTCACCCCTCCACTTT
NA	NA	TRBJ1-2	12	TRBV6-1	CATRGVNYGYTF	TGTGCCACCCGGGGGGTTAACTATGGCTACACCTTC
NA	NA	TRBJ2-2	14	TRBV10-1	CASSTDSRTGELFF	TGCGCCAGCAGTACGGACTCGAGAACCGGGGAGCTGTTTTTT
NA	NA	TRBJ1-1	14	TRBV9	CASSVESMNTEAFF	TGTGCCAGCAGCGTAGAATCAATGAACACTGAAGCTTTCTTT